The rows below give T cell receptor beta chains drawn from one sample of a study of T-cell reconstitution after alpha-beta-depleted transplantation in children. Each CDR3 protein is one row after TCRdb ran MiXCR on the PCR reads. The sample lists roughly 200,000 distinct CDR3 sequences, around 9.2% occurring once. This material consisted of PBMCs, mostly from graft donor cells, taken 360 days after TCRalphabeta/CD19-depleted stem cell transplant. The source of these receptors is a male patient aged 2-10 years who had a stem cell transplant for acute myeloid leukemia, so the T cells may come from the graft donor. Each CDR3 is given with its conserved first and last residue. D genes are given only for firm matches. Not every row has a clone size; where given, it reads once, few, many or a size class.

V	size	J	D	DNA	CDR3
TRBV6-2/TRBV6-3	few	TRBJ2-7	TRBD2	TGTGCCAGCAGTTACGCGAGCCGGACTAGCGGGCCTAACTACGAGCAGTACTTC	CASSYASRTSGPNYEQYF
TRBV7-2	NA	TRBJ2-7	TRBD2	TGTGCCAGCAGCTTAGCTTCTAGCGGGACCTCCTACGAGCAGTACTTC	CASSLASSGTSYEQYF
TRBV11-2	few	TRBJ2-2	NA	TGTGCCAGCAGCTTAGTTTATGGAAGCCGGACCCCGAACACCGGGGAGCTGTTTTTT	CASSLVYGSRTPNTGELFF
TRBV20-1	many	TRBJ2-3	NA	TGCAGTGCTAGAGATCATACAGATACGCAGTATTTT	CSARDHTDTQYF
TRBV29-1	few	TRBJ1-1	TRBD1	TGCAGCGTTGAGAAAAGACAGGGGTCAACCATGAACACTGAAGCTTTCTTT	CSVEKRQGSTMNTEAFF
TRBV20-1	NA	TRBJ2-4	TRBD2	TGCAGTGCGACCCGGGACTATCTAAACATTCAGTACTTC	CSATRDYLNIQYF
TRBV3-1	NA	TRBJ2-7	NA	TGTGCCAGCAGCCGGGAGGGGGGGACGTACGAGCAGTACTTC	CASSREGGTYEQYF
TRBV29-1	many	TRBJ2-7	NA	TGCAGCGTTGAAACGGGACTGGCCTACGAGCAGTACTTC	CSVETGLAYEQYF
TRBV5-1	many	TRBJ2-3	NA	TGCGCCAGCAGGGACCTATCCACAGATACGCAGTATTTT	CASRDLSTDTQYF
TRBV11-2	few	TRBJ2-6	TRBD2	TGTGCCAGCAGCCCATATACTTTCCCGGGACTAGATTCTGGGGCCAACGTCCTGACTTTC	CASSPYTFPGLDSGANVLTF
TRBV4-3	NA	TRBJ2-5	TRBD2	TGCGCCAGCAGCCAGGGACTAGCGGTTCAAGAGACCCAGTACTTC	CASSQGLAVQETQYF
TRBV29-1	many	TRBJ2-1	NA	TGCAGCGTTGAAGAGAATTACAATGAGCAGTTCTTC	CSVEENYNEQFF
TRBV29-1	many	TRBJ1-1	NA	TGCAGCGCCGAGGGTAGTTCCACTGAAGCTTTCTTT	CSAEGSSTEAFF
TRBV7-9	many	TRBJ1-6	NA	TGTGCCAGCAGCTTAACAGGGAATAATTCACCCCTCCACTTT	CASSLTGNNSPLHF
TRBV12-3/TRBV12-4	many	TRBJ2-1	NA	TGTGCCAGCAGTGAGTTGACACGGAACAATGAGCAGTTCTTC	CASSELTRNNEQFF
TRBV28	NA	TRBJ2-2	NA	TGTGCCAGGGGCCCCTGGGCGACAGGTCGGGGACTCACCGGGGAGCTGTTTTTT	CARGPWATGRGLTGELFF
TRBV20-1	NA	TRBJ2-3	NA	TGCAGTGCTAGCGGGCTAGCGAGCACAGATACGCAGTATTTT	CSASGLASTDTQYF
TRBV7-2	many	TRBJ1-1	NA	TGTGCCAGCAGCCGGCAGGGTATTACTGAAGCTTTCTTT	CASSRQGITEAFF
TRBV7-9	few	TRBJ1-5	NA	TGTGCCAGCAGCTCGACGGTTAGCAATCAGCCCCAGCATTTT	CASSSTVSNQPQHF
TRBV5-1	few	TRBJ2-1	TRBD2	TGCGCCAGCAGCTTGGAGGCTAGCGGGAGAGGCCCTCACAATGAGCAGTTCTTC	CASSLEASGRGPHNEQFF
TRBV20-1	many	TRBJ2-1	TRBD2	TGCAGTGCTATCGGTGTAGCGGGAGGGCACAATGAGCAGTTCTTC	CSAIGVAGGHNEQFF
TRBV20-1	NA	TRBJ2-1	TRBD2	TGCAGTGCTAGAATCCCCTCTAGCGGGAGGTACAATGAGCAGTTCTTC	CSARIPSSGRYNEQFF
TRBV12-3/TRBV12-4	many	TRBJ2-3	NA	TGTGCCAGCAGTTTCGACAGCCTGAGCACAGATACGCAGTATTTT	CASSFDSLSTDTQYF
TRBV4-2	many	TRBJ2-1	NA	TGTGCCAGCAGCCTTGGGACTGCAGGGGTGGTAGGGCAGTTCTTC	CASSLGTAGVVGQFF
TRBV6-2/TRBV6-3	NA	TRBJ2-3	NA	TGTGCCAGCAGTCGCGCAGATACGCAGTATTTT	CASSRADTQYF
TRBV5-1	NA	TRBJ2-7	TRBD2	TGCGCCAGCAGCTCGGGACTAGCGGGAGTTATCCCCTACGAGCAGTACTTC	CASSSGLAGVIPYEQYF
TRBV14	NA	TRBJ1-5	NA	TGTGCCAGCAGCCAAAAGGGGAAGCCCCAGCATTTT	CASSQKGKPQHF
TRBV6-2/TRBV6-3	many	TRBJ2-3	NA	TGTGCCAGCAGTTACACAACAGCGACAGATACGCAGTATTTT	CASSYTTATDTQYF
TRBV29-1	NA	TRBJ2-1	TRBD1	TGCAGCGTTGATGCCAGGGGGATGAATGAGCAGTTCTTC	CSVDARGMNEQFF
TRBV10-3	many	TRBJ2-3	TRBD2	TGTGCCATCACTAGCGGGGGAACAGATACGCAGTATTTT	CAITSGGTDTQYF
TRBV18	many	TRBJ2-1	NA	TGTGCCAGCTCACGCCGCCGCGGGGGCAACAATGAGCAGTTCTTC	CASSRRRGGNNEQFF
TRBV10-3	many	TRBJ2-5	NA	TGTGCCATCAGTGATACCGACGGAGAGACCCAGTACTTC	CAISDTDGETQYF
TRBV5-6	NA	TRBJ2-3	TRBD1	TGTGCCAGCATATTCCTCGCGTCGGCAGGGGGTCCAGATACGCAGTATTTT	CASIFLASAGGPDTQYF
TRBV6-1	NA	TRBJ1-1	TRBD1	TGTGCCAGCAGCTTCTACTCACCGGGACAGGGGAACACTGAAGCTTTCTTT	CASSFYSPGQGNTEAFF
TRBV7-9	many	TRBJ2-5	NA	TGTGCCAGCAGCTTAGCCGCGGAGACCCAGTACTTC	CASSLAAETQYF
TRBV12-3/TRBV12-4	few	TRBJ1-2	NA	TGTGCCAGCAGTTTCGACAGCTACTATGGCTACACCTTC	CASSFDSYYGYTF
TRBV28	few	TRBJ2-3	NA	TGTGCCAGCAGTATGACGGAGCCGCAGTATTTT	CASSMTEPQYF
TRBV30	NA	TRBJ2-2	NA	TGTGCCTGCCTAGTATTACAGGGAAGCCCCGGGGAGCTGTTTTTT	CACLVLQGSPGELFF
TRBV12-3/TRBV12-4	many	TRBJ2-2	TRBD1	TGTGCCAGCAGTACCCACAGGGGGCAGGAGCTGTTTTTT	CASSTHRGQELFF
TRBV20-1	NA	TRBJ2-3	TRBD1	TGCAGTGCTAGAGATTCGGGTCTGGGACAGGTCGCTTCTAGCACAGATACGCAGTATTTT	CSARDSGLGQVASSTDTQYF
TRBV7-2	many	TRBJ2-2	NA	TGTGCCAGCAGCCCTCGGCAATCCGGGGAGCTGTTTTTT	CASSPRQSGELFF
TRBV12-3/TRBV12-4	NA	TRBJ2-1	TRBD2	TGTGCCAGCACGCCTGCCGAGCAGGGAGGGAATGAGCAGTTCTTC	CASTPAEQGGNEQFF
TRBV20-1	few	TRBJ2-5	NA	TGCAGTGCTACAGGAGAATCGGAGACCCAGTACTTC	CSATGESETQYF
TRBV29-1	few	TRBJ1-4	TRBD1	TGCAGCGTTGGGACAGGGGGCGGAGGAAAACTGTTTTTT	CSVGTGGGGKLFF
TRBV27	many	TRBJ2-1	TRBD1	TGTGCCAGCAGTTTCTTGGACAGGTCCCACAATGAGCAGTTCTTC	CASSFLDRSHNEQFF
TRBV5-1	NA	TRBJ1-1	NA	TGCGCCAGCAGCTTGTTAGGGGGATGGAACACTGAAGCTTTCTTT	CASSLLGGWNTEAFF
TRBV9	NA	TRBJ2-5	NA	TGTGCCAGCAGCGTAGGCAAGGACTACCAAGAGACCCAGTACTTC	CASSVGKDYQETQYF
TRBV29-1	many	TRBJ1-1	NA	TGCAGCGTGCCCTGGGGGAAAATGAACACTGAAGCTTTCTTT	CSVPWGKMNTEAFF
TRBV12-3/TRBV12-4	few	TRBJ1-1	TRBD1	TGTGCCAGCAGGATCACAGGGGCAACTGAAGCTTTCTTT	CASRITGATEAFF
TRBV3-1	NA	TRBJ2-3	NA	TGTGCCAGCAGCCTGGATATGGATACGCAGTATTTT	CASSLDMDTQYF
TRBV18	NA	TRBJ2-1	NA	TGTGCCAGCTCACTCACGGACGGCAGAGGGGATGAGCAGTTCTTC	CASSLTDGRGDEQFF
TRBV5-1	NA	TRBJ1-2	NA	TGCGCCAGCAGCTTGCCTCCTCCCTTCTATGGCTACACCTTC	CASSLPPPFYGYTF
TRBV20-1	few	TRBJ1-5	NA	TGCAGTGCCCGAGAGGACACAAATCAGCCCCAGCATTTT	CSAREDTNQPQHF
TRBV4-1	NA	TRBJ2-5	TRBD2	TGCGCCAGCAGCCAAGAGCCGGGGGGACGAGAGACCCAGTACTTC	CASSQEPGGRETQYF
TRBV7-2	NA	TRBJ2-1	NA	TGTGCCAGCAGCTTAGCATCAGCCGGTGAGCAGTTCTTC	CASSLASAGEQFF
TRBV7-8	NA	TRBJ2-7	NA	TGTGCCAGCAGCCCCGGCAGGGAACCCCACTACGAGCAGTACTTC	CASSPGREPHYEQYF
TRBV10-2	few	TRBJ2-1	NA	TGCGCCAGCAGGGCAGTCTCGAATGAGCAGTTCTTC	CASRAVSNEQFF
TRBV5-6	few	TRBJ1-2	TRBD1	TGTGCCAGCAGCTTAACCGGGACAGACTATGGCTACACCTTC	CASSLTGTDYGYTF
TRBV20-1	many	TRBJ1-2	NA	TGCAGTGCTAGGCAGGGGACCTATGGCTACACCTTC	CSARQGTYGYTF